This paragraph covers one TCR beta chain sequence. What it binds is unknown. A TCRbeta library incorporating unique molecular identifiers was prepared. TCRdb reprocessed the PCR reads via MiXCR and lists one record per CDR3 protein. Seen here are 60,000 to 70,000 distinct CDR3 sequences, roughly 4.9% observed once, and the top ten hold 18%. The data are from a study of T-cell reconstitution after alpha-beta-depleted transplantation in children. The ends were cut back, 11 bases at V and 1 base at J, with 18 bases in the middle. The CDR3 is 14 amino acids. Germline CDR1 and CDR2: SNHLY and FYNNEI. General study points: Expanded graft clones, several hundred of them, were reportedly the source of alpha-beta T cells about two months after transplant. At day 60, the high TCRbeta diversity found in some patients originated from recipient T cells and thymic progenitors that had survived. Counts and diversity of T cells one year after transplant came mostly from newly produced T cells.

The rearrangement joins TRBV2 to TRBJ2-7; the D call may be TRBD1 or TRBD2 (5 bases each). The receptor was isolated from a boy in the first two years of life who had a stem cell transplant for acute myeloid leukemia, so the T cells may come from the graft donor. The material sequenced was PBMCs, mostly from graft donor cells, taken 180 days after TCRalphabeta/CD19-depleted stem cell transplant. The DNA of the CDR3 is TGTGCCTTCAGTTTAAAAGAGGGGTCCTACGAGCAGTACTTC. It encodes CAFSLKEGSYEQYF.